This section outlines one T cell receptor (beta chain) sequence together with its context. Original handling: Estimated nucleated cell counts came from reference gene primer amplification. This table comes from immunoSEQ multiplex PCR, and its TCRdb copy is limited to in-frame clones, with some not included. The V and J calls and the clone size are those of that table, but D and trimming were determined from the DNA. This sample carries about 80,000 clones, approximately 88% of them seen once, and the ten largest clones take roughly 8.5%. The CDR3 spans 14 residues. Germline trimming cut 6 bases from V and 4 bases from J; bases unmatched to any gene: 5. Per the germline V gene, CDR1 is PRHDT and CDR2 is FYEKMQ (reference sequence). The record originates from a study of blood T cell repertoires in COVID-19. Whole-study context: Samples taken during acute and convalescent COVID-19 were collected in the United States, Italy and Spain. T cells, B-cell-depleted T cells, or PBMCs supplied cDNA or gDNA.

The sample was peripheral blood. The TCR sequence derives from a man younger than 40 with acute or convalescent COVID-19. V usage is TRBV13 and J usage is TRBJ1-3, with 8 nucleotides matching TRBD1. The CDR3 here is CASSHTGGGNTIYF. CDR3 coding DNA: TGTGCCAGCAGTCACACAGGGGGAGGAAACACCATATATTTT.